The present T cell receptor (beta chain) was sequenced within a study of T cell clones after liver transplantation (dated 2019 in TCRdb). About the full investigation: The samples were obtained from ITN030ST, a randomized trial that attempted immunosuppression withdrawal within 2 years after liver transplantation. Third party-reactive TCRbeta sequences from pre-transplant MLRs were also identified as an antigen-independent comparator for donor-reactive sequences. Until randomization at 12-24 months post-transplant, subjects were given standard immunosuppression, with no induction therapy. The study cohort included 8 liver transplant recipients, of whom 3 were classified as tolerant and 5 as non-tolerant. Three of the eight recipients were HCV-positive; the others were transplanted for non-autoimmune, non-viral indications. After a pre-transplant mixed lymphocyte reaction, TCRbeta sequencing was used to pinpoint donor-reactive T cell clones, which were subsequently tracked in post-transplant blood. Blood samples were collected pre-transplant, then pre-randomization ahead of withdrawal, and finally post-randomization once withdrawal had either been completed or failed. Tolerance meant complete immunosuppression withdrawal for at least one year without liver enzymes rising beyond twice the upper limit of normal.

The CDR3 covers 14 residues, taking in both the cysteine and the phenylalanine. CDR3 DNA only is kept here, 42 bases in frame from base 1. CDR1 and CDR2, looked up from the germline V gene, are MNHNS and SASEGT. Compared with germline, V lacks 6 bases and J lacks 7 bases; bases without a gene match: 7. The label giving this sample's time point can be read as: pre-transplant. Unstimulated PBMCs, after thawing, were stained for CD3, CD4 and CD8 and then FACS-sorted into CD3+CD4+ and CD3+CD8+ populations. All 8 studied subjects were randomized to immunosuppression withdrawal. The Qiagen DNeasy Blood and Tissue Kit was used for isolation of genomic DNA. What the research found in general, with its limitations: Once repertoire turnover was taken into account, donor-reactive detection showed a significant reduction for CD4 in 7 of 8 subjects and for CD8 in 8 of 8. Because no allograft tissue specimens were available, donor-reactive T cells may have migrated into the graft instead of being deleted. In 5 of 8 subjects, circulating donor-reactive CD4 TCRbeta sequences decreased significantly after transplant, regardless of tolerance or HCV status. In two subjects, low numbers of available donor cells limited the measurable donor-reactive repertoire. Because of small, heterogeneous patient numbers and non-standardized post-transplant time points, the conclusions were only preliminary. Donor-reactive sequences decreased more than third party-reactive sequences, which suggests partial antigen-specific deletion that was not related to withdrawal success.

Comment on this clone: This receptor's antigen is unknown. Base-call qualities are not available, and no considerably larger clone is one nucleotide away.

Using immunoSEQ, frozen genomic DNA was subjected to high-throughput TCRbeta CDR3 sequencing, a process that included PCR amplification, mapping, bias correction and internal controls. The original methods were these. Only productive rearrangements were retained, with each unique TCRbeta sequence defined by its CDR3 nucleotide sequence together with its V and J gene. For classification of a sequence as donor-reactive, at least 5-fold expansion in CFSE-low cells relative to unstimulated pre-transplant cells and a frequency of at least 0.01% were required. To ensure at least 90% detection power, minimum frequency thresholds were set for each subject based on that subject's lowest-template unstimulated sample. Jensen-Shannon divergence between the top 1000 TCRbeta sequences after and before transplant was used to measure repertoire turnover. Two-sided Fisher's exact tests were used to test for changes in how often donor-reactive sequences were detected. TCRdb holds this immuneACCESS table with in-frame rearrangements only. Some clones are missing; in checked studies, unresolved V genes explain under half, and the rest has no known cause. That table supplies the V and J calls and clone size; D and trimming were determined from the DNA. For this sample there are approximately 55,000 clones; about two thirds appear just once. The ten largest clones capture 15% of the sample.

This sample comprised CD4+ T cells from blood, obtained before liver transplant. This TCR was sampled from a human donor who received a liver transplant. The chain is made from TRBV6-1 and TRBJ1-5; TRBD1 matches 9 bases in the middle. CDR3 loop: CASRGQGGGQPQHF. The DNA sequence reads TGTGCCAGCAGGGGACAGGGCGGAGGACAGCCCCAGCATTTT.